These 5 T cell receptor beta chains were sequenced from one sample in a study of vaccination and CD4 T cells after COVID-19. CD4+ T cells that had been cultured provided DNA sequenced with the Oncomine TCR Beta short-read assay. TCRdb independently ran MiXCR on the PCR reads; one entry per CDR3 protein. The repertoire consists of under 25,000 distinct CDR3 sequences, with 60% occurring once and the leading ten covering roughly 13%. These receptors have no known antigen. Treatment indicated: approximately 10-day PBMC culture with coronavirus spike peptide pools or control peptides (ViraFEST assay). The sample here was CD4+ T cells from blood, cultured in vitro, taken after SARS-CoV-2 vaccination. These receptors were obtained from a human donor who received a COVID-19 vaccine.

This clonotype has just one count. V is TRBV11-3 and J is TRBJ1-3; no clear D gene. The germline V gene encodes CDR1 SGHNT and CDR2 YENEEA. The CDR3 covers 15 residues. V was clipped by 1 base and J by 1 base, with 8 bases between them. The CDR3 here is CASSLGPSSGNTIYF. The CDR3 bases are TGTGCCAGCAGCTTAGGTCCTAGTTCTGGAAACACCATATATTTT.

This clonotype was recorded a few times. V gene TRBV7-9 combines with J gene TRBJ2-5; the match to TRBD2 covers 12 bases. Trimming removed 8 bases from V and 4 bases from J; junction bases left unmatched: 8. The CDR3 spans 15 residues. Germline-derived CDR1 and CDR2 are SEHNR and FQNEAQ (reference sequence). The CDR3 coding sequence is TGTGCCAGCCACTCTAGCGGGGGGGCGCGAGAGACCCAGTACTTC. The encoded protein is CASHSSGGARETQYF.

The rearrangement links TRBV19 to TRBJ1-5; TRBD1 matches at 7 bases. Germline CDR1 LNHDA, CDR2 SQIVND (reference sequence). Trimming at V came to 6 bases and at J to 1 base, leaving 6 bases not matched to a gene. The CDR3 extends over 15 amino acids. CDR3 DNA sequence: TGTGCCAGTAGCCCGACAGGGACGAGCAATCAGCCCCAGCATTTT. Translation gives CASSPTGTSNQPQHF.

The chain couples TRBV12-5 to TRBJ1-5; D perhaps matches TRBD1 (5 bases). The CDR3 runs to 16 residues. V was clipped by 7 bases and J by 0 bases, with 16 bases between them. Per the germline V gene, CDR1 is LGHNT and CDR2 is FRNRAP. The chain's CDR3 is CASAHGTAPSNQPQHF. DNA for the CDR3: TGTGCTAGTGCCCATGGGACCGCCCCTAGCAATCAGCCCCAGCATTTT.

This rearrangement joins TRBV2 to TRBJ2-1, with 8 bases matching TRBD1. This CDR3 has 13 residues. V was pared by 5 bases and J by 6 bases, with 3 bases of the junction left unmatched. Germline loops: CDR1 SNHLY, CDR2 FYNNEI. In DNA, the CDR3 is TGTGCCAGCAGTTTCGACAGGGGCAATGAGCAGTTCTTC. This gives the protein CASSFDRGNEQFF.